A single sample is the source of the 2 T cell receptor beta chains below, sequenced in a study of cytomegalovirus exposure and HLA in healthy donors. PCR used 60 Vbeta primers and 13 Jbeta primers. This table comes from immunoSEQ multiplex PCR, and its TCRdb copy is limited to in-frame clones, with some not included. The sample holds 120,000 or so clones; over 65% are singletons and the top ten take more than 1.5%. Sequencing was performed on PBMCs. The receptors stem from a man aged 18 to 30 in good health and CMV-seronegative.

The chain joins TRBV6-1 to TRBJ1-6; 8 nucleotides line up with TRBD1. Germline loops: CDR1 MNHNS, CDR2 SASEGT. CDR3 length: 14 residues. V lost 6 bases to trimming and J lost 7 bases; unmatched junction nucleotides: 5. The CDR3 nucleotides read TGTGCCAGCAGCGACAGGGGAGAGAATTCACCCCTCCACTTT. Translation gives CASSDRGENSPLHF.

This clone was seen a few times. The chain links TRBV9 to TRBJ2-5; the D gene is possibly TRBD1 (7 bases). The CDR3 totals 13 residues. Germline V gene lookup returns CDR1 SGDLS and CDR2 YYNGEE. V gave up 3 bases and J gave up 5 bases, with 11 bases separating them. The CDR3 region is CASSASGGETQYF. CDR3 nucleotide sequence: TGTGCCAGCAGCGCCTCAGGGGGGGAGACCCAGTACTTC.